The 30 T cell receptor beta chains reported below all come from one sample, sequenced in a study of tumor-infiltrating lymphocytes in glioblastoma multiforme. Three nested ARM-PCR rounds with V-beta and C-beta primers built TCRB libraries. MiXCR, applied by TCRdb to the multiplex PCR reads, yields one record per CDR3 protein. The table includes fewer than 40,000 distinct CDR3 sequences, under 70% detected once. Specimen: brain tumor tissue. The receptors come from a male donor with glioblastoma.

This clonotype was seen a few times. The rearrangement uses TRBV5-1 and TRBJ2-7; unclear D gene. Per the germline V gene, CDR1 is SGHRS and CDR2 is YFSETQ. CDR3 length: 15 amino acids. V lost 4 bases to trimming and J lost 3 bases, with 17 bases between them. This CDR3 is CASSPFEGLVYEQYF. Here the CDR3 DNA reads TGCGCCAGCAGCCCGTTTGAAGGGTTAGTCTACGAGCAGTACTTC.

Notes on this clonotype: The junction departs from germline at one end; a sequencing error may be responsible. The CDR3 sequence: CSASDEARLYEQSF. Written as DNA, the CDR3 is TGCAGTGCTAGTGATGAGGCAAGGCTGTATGAGCAGTCCTTC. The chain joins TRBV20-1 to TRBJ2-1; D remains unclear. CDR1 and CDR2 (germline): DFQATT, SNEGSKA (reference sequence). The CDR3 is 14 residues long.

This chain joins TRBV10-2 and TRBJ1-1; tentative D call: TRBD1 (5 bases). Trimming left V 3 bases short and J 1 base short, with 9 bases between. This CDR3 is built from 14 residues. Per germline, CDR1 WSHSY and CDR2 SAAADI. The CDR3 sequence is CASSDRVRNTEAFF. In DNA, the CDR3 is TGCGCCAGCAGTGACAGGGTCCGGAACACTGAAGCTTTCTTT.

This chain uses TRBV20-1 with TRBJ1-1, with D unresolved. Looked up from germline, CDR1 is DFQATT and CDR2 is SNEGSKA (reference sequence). Trimming shortened V by 8 bases and J by 3 bases, and 28 bases separated the two germline ends. The CDR3 runs 17 residues. CDR3: CSLLDASRNSGDTEAFF. CDR3 coding DNA: TGCAGTCTGCTAGATGCTAGCAGGAACTCTGGGGACACTGAAGCTTTCTTT.

The V and J genes are TRBV28 and TRBJ2-3, with D hard to call. The CDR3 is made up of 12 amino acids. In germline, CDR1 is MDHEN, CDR2 SYDVKM. Trimming removed 4 bases from V and 6 bases from J, with 8 bases in between. The CDR3 region is CASSSRWDTQYF. The CDR3 DNA is TGTGCCAGCAGTTCAAGGTGGGATACGCAGTATTTT.

As to this clonotype: Given the absence of the conserved phenylalanine or tryptophan at the CDR3 end, a read error is likely. The chain uses TRBV12-3 or TRBV12-4 and TRBJ1-4; D call uncertain. The CDR3 contains 12 residues. Here the CDR3 DNA reads TGTGCCAGCGGTTTCTCAGGCGAAAAACTGTTTTTA. This encodes CASGFSGEKLFL.

This clonotype has at least ten counts. The chain recombines TRBV28 with TRBJ2-5; D may be TRBD1 or TRBD2 (6 bases each). This CDR3 has 12 amino acids. The germline CDR1 and CDR2 sequences are MDHEN and SYDVKM. Trimming pared 8 bases from V and 4 bases from J, leaving 11 bases between. The chain's CDR3 is CASQQGGETQYF. The CDR3 DNA follows: TGTGCCAGCCAACAGGGAGGAGAGACCCAGTACTTC.

Points on this clonotype: A single base separates this from a much larger clone, so it may be a read error. The J gene is TRBJ2-1, the V gene TRBV20-1; no reliable D call. The V end was cut by 2 bases, the J end by 1 base, with 6 bases between. The CDR3 loop spans 13 amino acids. CDR1 is DFQATT and CDR2 is SNEGSKA in the germline V gene (reference sequence). CDR3 bases: TGCAGTGCTAGACCTCGTTCCTACAATGAGCAGTTCTTC. It codes for CSARPRSYNEQFF.

Concerning this clonotype itself: A read error is likely, as this CDR3 ends without the conserved phenylalanine or tryptophan. V usage is TRBV20-1 and J usage is TRBJ2-7, with a possible D match to TRBD1 (5 bases). The CDR3 has 14 amino acids. Germline lookup yields CDR1 DFQATT and CDR2 SNEGSKA (reference sequence). CDR3 residues: CSARDPQASYEQYL. The CDR3 region has the DNA TGCAGTGCTAGAGATCCACAGGCCTCCTATGAGCAGTACTTA.

The chain uses TRBV6-1 and TRBJ2-7; TRBD1 aligns across 9 bases. Per the germline V gene, CDR1 is MNHNS and CDR2 is SASEGT. The CDR3 length is 11 residues. V lost 7 bases and J lost 13; bases outside the gene matches: 8. The CDR3 DNA reads as TGTGCCAGCACTCCGGGACAGGGTCGCTACTTC. This sequence encodes CASTPGQGRYF.

This clonotype was recorded at least ten times. The gene calls are TRBV10-3 and TRBJ2-1; 9 bases fit TRBD1. Trimming took 0 bases from V and 6 from J; bases not matched to a gene: 3. The CDR3 extends over 15 amino acids. Germline V CDR1 and CDR2: ENHRY, SYGVKD. The DNA of the CDR3 is TGTGCCATCAGTGAGTCGGGACAGGGTTTCAATGAGCAGTTCTTC. It yields the protein CAISESGQGFNEQFF.

The chain is built from TRBV7-9 and TRBJ2-1; possible D gene TRBD1, 6 bases. V lost 2 bases to trimming and J lost 5 bases, with 7 bases between them. Germline V gene lookup returns CDR1 SEHNR and CDR2 FQNEAQ (reference sequence). The CDR3 is made up of 13 amino acids. The CDR3 here is CASSLPGDNEQFF. CDR3 sequence (DNA): TGTGCCAGCAGCTTACCAGGGGACAATGAGCAGTTCTTC.

For this clonotype: With a much larger clone just one base away, this may be a read error. This likely comes from a read error, as the CDR3 has no conserved phenylalanine or tryptophan at its end. The rearrangement uses TRBV20-1 and TRBJ2-3; maybe TRBD2 (5 bases). Germline CDR1 and CDR2: DFQATT and SNEGSKA (reference sequence). This CDR3 spans 11 amino acids. CDR3 nucleotides: TGCAGTGCTAGAGTGGGAGATGCGCAGTATTTA. Protein sequence: CSARVGDAQYL.

Points on this clonotype: A junction boundary mismatches the germline segment, possibly from a read error. The chain employs TRBV6-1 and TRBJ1-3; no firm D call. The CDR3 loop spans 13 amino acids. CDR1 and CDR2 (germline): MNHNS, SASEGT. CDR3 protein: CASRTATGNTIYF. CDR3 nucleotide sequence: TGCGCCAGCAGAACAGCCACTGGAAACACCATATATTTT.

This clonotype was picked up a small number of times. A much larger clonotype is one base distant, so this may be a read error. The CDR3 nucleotides read TGTGCCAGCAGCCTCCCCCGGGACAATCGCTACGAGCAGTGCTTC. This translates into CASSLPRDNRYEQCF. J is TRBJ2-7 and V is TRBV6-2 or TRBV6-3; D perhaps matches TRBD1 (6 bases). Germline V gene lookup returns CDR1 MNHEY and CDR2 SVGEGT. The CDR3 sequence is 15 residues long.

This chain joins TRBV4-1 and TRBJ2-1; D uncertain. CDR1 MGHRA and CDR2 YSYEKL come from the germline V gene. The CDR3 is made up of 14 amino acids. Between the trimmed V and J ends, which lost 1 base and 8 bases, there was a span of 12 bases. CDR3: CASSQVSQEHEQFF. CDR3 bases: TGCGCCAGCAGCCAAGTATCGCAGGAGCATGAGCAGTTCTTC.

This clonotype has more than one count but fewer than ten. V gene TRBV20-1 combines with J gene TRBJ2-4; 8 positions match TRBD2. J was trimmed by 4 bases and V by 6 bases; bases with no gene match: 8. In germline, CDR1 is DFQATT, CDR2 SNEGSKA (reference sequence). The CDR3 is made up of 14 amino acids. This CDR3 is CSAIPGLGKNIQYF. CDR3 nucleotide sequence: TGCAGTGCAATCCCGGGACTAGGAAAAAACATTCAGTACTTC.

About this clonotype itself: Since no conserved phenylalanine or tryptophan closes the CDR3, a read error is the likely cause. The chain recombines TRBV11-3 with TRBJ2-5; no definite D call. Germline values: CDR1 SGHNT, CDR2 YENEEA. This CDR3 is 16 amino acids long. Trimming cost V 2 bases and J 1 base, with 14 bases left between them. This CDR3 is CASSLMWSAAQETQYL. The CDR3 DNA sequence: TGTGCCAGCAGCTTAATGTGGAGCGCCGCCCAAGAGACCCAGTACCTC.

Notes on this clonotype: One junction end disagrees with the germline gene, perhaps due to a read error. The chain carries TRBV29-1 and TRBJ2-3; D call uncertain. CDR3 length equals 13 residues. In germline, CDR1 is SQVTM, CDR2 ANQGSEA. CDR3 in amino acids: CRVEEQRTDTKYF. The CDR3 bases are TGCAGAGTTGAGGAGCAGAGAACAGATACGAAGTATTTT.

Notes on this clonotype: One end of the junction does not line up with germline, which may come from a read error. V gene TRBV2 combines with J gene TRBJ2-7; D is undetermined. CDR3 size: 12 residues. Germline loops: CDR1 SNHLY, CDR2 FYNNEI. DNA of the CDR3: TGTGTCAGCAGTGACAACTCCTACGAGCAATACTTC. Amino acid sequence: CVSSDNSYEQYF. The entire variable domain, with the rest obtained from reference TRBV2 and TRBJ2-7, is as follows: EPEVTQTPSHQVTQMGQEVILRCVPISNHLYFYWYRQILGQKVEFLVSFYNNEISEKSEIFDDQFSVERPDGSNFTLKIRSTKLEDSAMYFCVSSDNSYEQYFGPGTRLTVT.

This clonotype was seen once. A much larger clone lies a single base off, so this may be a read error. The gene calls are TRBV5-1 and TRBJ1-1; D is possibly TRBD1 (5 bases). Germline CDR1 and CDR2: SGHRS and YFSETQ. This CDR3 has 13 amino acids. Deletions cut 1 base from V and 3 bases from J, with 7 bases between. The CDR3, as DNA: TGCGCCAGCAGCTTGAGGGACCACACTGAAGCTTTCTTT. Protein: CASSLRDHTEAFF.

In the case of this clonotype: One junction end disagrees with the germline gene, perhaps due to a read error. The V gene is TRBV29-1, the J gene TRBJ1-2; TRBD1 matches at 7 bases. Germline CDR1 SQVTM, CDR2 ANQGSEA. This CDR3 is built from 16 residues. The CDR3 sequence is CNVVPLVGSGGFGYTF. The CDR3 bases are TGCAACGTTGTCCCGTTGGTGGGGTCAGGGGGATTTGGCTACACCTTC.

About this clonotype itself: An end of the junction does not agree with germline; a read error may underlie this. The gene calls are TRBV11-2 and TRBJ2-2, with D perhaps TRBD2 (5 bases). Germline-derived CDR1 and CDR2 are SGHAT and FQNNGV. The CDR3 runs 16 residues. CDR3 protein: CASSLDHGIYTGELFF. In DNA form, the CDR3 reads TGTGCCAGCAGCTTAGATCATGGAATATACACCGGGGAGCTGTTCTTC.

In regard to this clonotype: Being one base from a much bigger clone, this may be a read error. This chain links TRBV7-9 with TRBJ2-5; D assignment may be TRBD1 or TRBD2 (5 bases each). This CDR3 region has 13 residues. The germline CDR1 and CDR2 sequences are SEHNR and FQNEAQ (reference sequence). DNA of the CDR3: TGTGCCAGCAACTTAGGGGAGCAAGAGACCCAGTACTTC. It yields the protein CASNLGEQETQYF. Using reference TRBV7-9 and TRBJ2-5 for the parts outside the CDR3, the full variable domain is DTGVSQNPRHKITKRGQNVTFRCDPISEHNRLYWYRQTLGQGPEFLTYFQNEAQLEKSRLLSDRFSAERPKGSFSTLEIQRTEQGDSAMYLCASNLGEQETQYFGPGTRLLVL.

This clonotype has ten or more counts. The rearrangement joins TRBV5-1 to TRBJ2-3; D possibly corresponds to TRBD2 (6 bases). This CDR3 is built from 13 residues. The germline V gene has CDR1 SGHRS and CDR2 YFSETQ. Deletions cut 1 base from V and 3 bases from J, with 6 bases between. The CDR3 loop reads CASSLRETDTQYF. For the CDR3, the DNA is TGCGCCAGCAGCTTGCGGGAGACAGATACGCAGTATTTT.

The table lists this clonotype with a count of one. The V call is TRBV6-5, the J call TRBJ1-6; a possible D gene is TRBD1 (6 bases). Germline CDR1 reads MNHEY; CDR2 reads SVGAGI. Deletions cut 5 bases from V and 9 bases from J, with 11 bases between. The CDR3 length is 13 residues. The CDR3 reads CASSAGAISPLHF. CDR3 DNA sequence: TGTGCCAGCAGTGCAGGGGCGATTTCACCCCTCCACTTT.

V gene TRBV6-5 combines with J gene TRBJ1-2; possible D gene TRBD1, 6 bases. Germline values: CDR1 MNHEY, CDR2 SVGAGI. CDR3 length: 15 amino acids. V gave up 6 bases and J gave up 6 bases, with 20 bases separating them. The CDR3 DNA sequence: TGTGCCAGCAGCCTAGTACAGGGTAGGAAGGATGGCTACACCTTC. As protein: CASSLVQGRKDGYTF.

The chain is built from TRBV11-2 and TRBJ1-6, with 7 bases that match TRBD1. The CDR3 spans 15 residues. CDR1 and CDR2 (germline): SGHAT, FQNNGV. CDR3 bases: TGTGTCAGTAGCTTCTCGACAGGGAATAATTCACCCCTCCACTTT. Translated, it gives CVSSFSTGNNSPLHF.

Regarding this clonotype: One end of the junction is discordant with germline, which a read error may explain. The rearrangement joins TRBV20-1 to TRBJ2-5, with D possibly being TRBD2 (5 bases). There are 11 residues in the CDR3. Germline CDR1 DFQATT, CDR2 SNEGSKA (reference sequence). CDR3 in DNA: TGCAATGCTACCTCCTGGGAGACCCGGTACTTC. The encoded protein is CNATSWETRYF.

Only one count was recorded for this clonotype. The rearrangement uses TRBV20-1 and TRBJ1-1; TRBD1 might be the D (6 bases). Germline assignment: CDR1 DFQATT and CDR2 SNEGSKA (reference sequence). Trimming left V 3 bases short and J 4 bases short, with 15 bases between. CDR3 length equals 14 residues. CDR3 region: CSARGEQGSTEAFF. The DNA for the CDR3 is TGCAGTGCTAGGGGGGAGCAGGGGTCCACTGAAGCTTTCTTT.